This TCR beta chain originates from a study of cytomegalovirus exposure and HLA in healthy donors. Points from the study as a whole: In a later analysis, most CMV-associated TCR beta chains appeared HLA-restricted.

Trimming at V came to 4 bases and at J to 3 bases, leaving 4 bases not matched to a gene. Germline V CDR1 and CDR2: KGHSH, LQKENI. This CDR3 contains 15 residues. The PCR had 60 Vbeta and 13 Jbeta primers. Assay used: immunoSEQ multiplex PCR; TCRdb lists only in-frame clones, some missing. The sample lists about 160,000 clones; roughly four fifths were seen once. On this clone itself: What it binds is not known.

This receptor was identified in a woman between 35 and 50 years old in good health and CMV-seronegative. V and J are TRBV18 and TRBJ2-1, with TRBD2 identical over 9 bases. Sequencing was done on a sample of PBMCs. This CDR3 reads CASSRGGASYNEQFF. CDR3 bases: TGTGCCAGCTCACGCGGGGGGGCTAGCTACAATGAGCAGTTCTTC.